This T cell receptor beta chain is from a study of shared clonotypes between healthy human individuals. Study as a whole: Per donor, CD8 memory used one plate, CD8 naive used two, CD4 memory used three and CD4 naive used three. Findings and limits, study-wide: The small donor group covered limited genetic and exposure diversity. Memory subsets had estimated richness that was generally smaller than that of naive subsets.

With regard to this clone: Its antigen remains unidentified.

Replicate PCRs for sorted subsets used roughly 200 ng DNA; this equaled 25,000 to 30,000 T cell genomes. Method: immunoSEQ multiplex PCR; TCRdb's copy keeps in-frame clones and lacks some. The sample consists of some 2.1 million clones, just under 95% of them appearing once. There are 11 residues in the CDR3. V was shortened by 6 bases and J by 7 bases, with 10 bases between the two germline ends. Germline CDR1 and CDR2: SGHDN and FVKESK. Terminally differentiated effector memory CD45RA+ cells were left out of the naive CD8 fraction, which was CD45RO-negative and positively selected for CCR7. This TCR was recovered from a man aged 18 to 29 in good health. The genes are TRBV14 and TRBJ2-7; D possibly matches TRBD1 or TRBD2 (5 bases each). Sequencing was done on a sample of naive CD8+ T cells sorted from blood. CDR3: CASSLGVEQYF. The CDR3 DNA sequence: TGTGCCAGCAGTTTGGGGGTTGAGCAGTACTTC. The entire variable domain, with the rest obtained from reference TRBV14 and TRBJ2-7, is as follows: EAGVTQFPSHSVIEKGQTVTLRCDPISGHDNLYWYRRVMGKEIKFLLHFVKESKQDESGMPNNRFLAERTGGTYSTLKVQPAELEDSGVYFCASSLGVEQYFGPGTRLTVT.